The 20 T cell receptor beta chains in this list originate from one sample, sequenced in a study of naive and memory T cell subsets. An equimolar mix of two oligonucleotides served as the beta constant-region primer for TRBC1 and TRBC2. Ligated cDNA was amplified by four rounds of PCR with nested alpha and beta constant-region primers and SP2. From the UMI-ligation and nested PCR reads, TCRdb called clonotypes with MiXCR, one entry per CDR3 protein. The sample yields tens of thousands of distinct CDR3 sequences, approximately 9.2% seen once. Sequencing used naive CD8+ T cells from blood. The receptors were gathered from a human donor in good health.

Details on this clonotype: A read error may be the cause here, since a much bigger clone is one base away. The rearrangement uses TRBV7-2 and TRBJ1-5; possible D gene TRBD1, 5 bases. The V gene lost 1 base and the J gene lost 0 bases, with 7 bases spanning the gap. The CDR3 contains 15 residues. Germline CDR1 is SGHTA and CDR2 is FQGNSA. CDR3 DNA sequence: TGTGCCAGCAGCTTAGGACAGTGTAGCAATCAGCCCCAGCATTTT. Protein product: CASSLGQCSNQPQHF.

The chain couples TRBV27 to TRBJ2-3; 12 nucleotides match TRBD2. The CDR3 length is 17 residues. Germline V lookup: CDR1 MNHEY, CDR2 SMNVEV (reference sequence). Trimming at V came to 5 bases and at J to 2 bases, leaving 8 bases not matched to a gene. CDR3 sequence (DNA): TGTGCCAGCAGTCCGCTAGCGGGAGGGATACCCACAGATACGCAGTATTTT. Its protein product is CASSPLAGGIPTDTQYF.

This clonotype was found many times. The chain uses TRBV19 and TRBJ2-1, with 10 bases matching TRBD2. This CDR3 is built from 17 residues. V was clipped by 5 bases and J by 4 bases; unmatched bases: 11. In germline, CDR1 is LNHDA, CDR2 SQIVND (reference sequence). The CDR3 protein is CASSSSSGSGGYNEQFF. Written as DNA, the CDR3 is TGTGCCAGTAGTTCCTCTAGCGGGAGTGGAGGTTACAATGAGCAGTTCTTC.

The CDR3 region has the DNA TGCGCCAGCAGCTTCGAGGGAGACTACAATGAGCAGTTCTTC. It yields the protein CASSFEGDYNEQFF. The chain is built from TRBV5-1 and TRBJ2-1; tentatively, D is TRBD2 (5 bases). CDR1 SGHRS and CDR2 YFSETQ come from the germline V gene. Trimming removed 2 bases at V and 3 bases at J, with 9 bases between. The CDR3 totals 14 residues. Drawing the rest from reference TRBV5-1 and TRBJ2-1, the complete variable domain is KAGVTQTPRYLIKTRGQQVTLSCSPISGHRSVSWYQQTPGQGLQFLFEYFSETQRNKGNFPGRFSGRQFSNSRSEMNVSTLELGDSALYLCASSFEGDYNEQFFGPGTRLTVL.

At least ten counts were recorded for this clonotype. V and J are TRBV27 and TRBJ2-7, with 10 bases identical to TRBD2. Germline V gives CDR1 MNHEY, CDR2 SMNVEV (reference sequence). The J segment lost 6 bases and the V segment lost 3 bases, leaving 5 bases of the junction unmatched. The CDR3 has 14 residues. CDR3 DNA sequence: TGTGCCAGCAGTTTCCTAGCGGGAGTTGTCGAGCAGTACTTC. Amino acids: CASSFLAGVVEQYF.

This clonotype was recorded at least ten times. This sequence joins TRBV11-1 and TRBJ2-5; D gene ambiguous. The CDR3 is 15 residues long. Germline V gives CDR1 SGHAT, CDR2 FQDESV (reference sequence). Trimming removed 5 bases from V and 2 bases from J, with 15 bases in between. Here the CDR3 reads CASSPTRRRQETQYF. CDR3 nucleotide sequence: TGTGCCAGCAGCCCGACTCGGCGGCGACAAGAGACCCAGTACTTC.

This clonotype came up many times. This chain joins TRBV7-6 and TRBJ2-3; possibly TRBD1 for D (6 bases). Looked up from germline, CDR1 is SGHVS and CDR2 is FNYEAQ. The V end lost 5 bases, the J end lost 0 bases, and 12 bases lay between the germline ends. The CDR3 sequence is 15 residues long. The CDR3 DNA is TGTGCCAGCAGCACTCGGACAGATAGCACAGATACGCAGTATTTT. It specifies CASSTRTDSTDTQYF. The full variable domain, its missing parts supplied by reference TRBV7-6 and TRBJ2-3, is GAGVSQSPRYKVTKRGQDVALRCDPISGHVSLYWYRQALGQGPEFLTYFNYEAQQDKSGLPNDRFSAERPEGSISTLTIQRTEQRDSAMYRCASSTRTDSTDTQYFGPGTRLTVL.

In this sample, this clonotype turned up a few times. The chain links TRBV11-2 to TRBJ2-7; a possible D gene is TRBD1 (7 bases). Trimming pared 3 bases from V and 4 bases from J, leaving 19 bases between. CDR1 is SGHAT, CDR2 FQNNGV, per germline. There are 16 residues in the CDR3. CDR3 DNA: TGTGCCAGCAGCTTGGGGCCCGGAGGGGGCATGTACGAGCAGTACTTC. It is translated as CASSLGPGGGMYEQYF.

The chain links TRBV9 to TRBJ1-1; no clear D. The germline V gene has CDR1 SGDLS and CDR2 YYNGEE. V lost 6 bases to trimming and J lost 6 bases, with 21 bases between them. The CDR3 is 15 amino acids. CDR3 nucleotides: TGTGCCAGCACCCCCCCGCGGCGAGGAGAATCTGAAGCTTTCTTT. It specifies CASTPPRRGESEAFF.

This sequence joins TRBV15 and TRBJ1-1; D remains unclear. CDR1 is LNHNV, CDR2 YYDKDF, per germline (reference sequence). The CDR3 has 13 amino acids. Deletions cut 4 bases from V and 4 bases from J, with 10 bases between. The CDR3 reads CATSIMSGTEAFF. As DNA, the CDR3 is TGTGCCACCAGCATTATGTCGGGCACTGAAGCTTTCTTT.

The chain recombines TRBV12-3 or TRBV12-4 with TRBJ2-7; tentatively, D is TRBD2 (6 bases). Trimming took off 3 bases at V and 7 bases at J, with 16 bases between the two ends. The CDR3 length is 14 residues. The chain's CDR3 is CASSFGAGSLEQYF. CDR3 in DNA: TGTGCCAGCAGTTTTGGGGCGGGGTCCTTGGAGCAGTACTTC.

This chain uses TRBV12-3 or TRBV12-4 with TRBJ2-7; the D call may be TRBD1 or TRBD2 (5 bases each). The CDR3 runs to 14 residues. V shed 5 bases and J shed 7 bases, with 18 bases lying between them. CDR3 sequence: CASSPPGPLWEQYF. The CDR3 bases are TGTGCCAGCAGTCCCCCGGGACCCTTGTGGGAGCAGTACTTC.

This chain joins TRBV4-3 and TRBJ2-2; D is possibly TRBD2 (6 bases). V shed 3 bases and J shed 4 bases, with 9 bases lying between them. The germline gives CDR1 LGHNA, CDR2 YSLEER. CDR3 length: 14 amino acids. CDR3 region: CASSHDGGTGELFF. Written as DNA, the CDR3 is TGCGCCAGCAGCCACGACGGGGGCACCGGGGAGCTGTTTTTT.

Ten or more counts support this clonotype. The CDR3 coding sequence is TGTGCCAGCAGCTCTTACGTACAGGGGCGAAGCTCTGGGGCCAACGTCCTGACTTTC. Protein sequence: CASSSYVQGRSSGANVLTF. This rearrangement joins TRBV28 to TRBJ2-6; 7 nucleotides align to TRBD1. CDR3 size: 19 residues. Germline V gene sequence: CDR1 MDHEN, CDR2 SYDVKM. V lost 6 bases to trimming and J lost 0 bases; unmatched junction nucleotides: 14.

This clonotype has a count of ten or more. The CDR3 DNA follows: TGTGCCAGCAGCTCGAGGCGGGAGACCCAGTACTTC. Encoded protein: CASSSRRETQYF. The chain recombines TRBV5-5 with TRBJ2-5; D uncertain. The CDR3 length is 12 residues. Deletions cut 3 bases from V and 5 bases from J, with 8 bases between. The germline V gene has CDR1 SGHKS and CDR2 YYEKEE (reference sequence).

This chain's CDR3 is CASSQDLGEWDRLYYGYTF. In DNA, the CDR3 is TGCGCCAGCAGCCAAGATTTAGGGGAGTGGGACAGGCTCTACTATGGCTACACCTTC. The V and J genes are TRBV4-3 and TRBJ1-2, with TRBD1 matching 8 bases. V gave up 0 bases and J gave up 3 bases; unmatched junction bases: 15. Looked up from germline, CDR1 is LGHNA and CDR2 is YSLEER. The CDR3 is 19 residues long.

The table lists this clonotype with a few counts. V and J are TRBV4-1 and TRBJ2-1, with D possibly being TRBD2 (6 bases). CDR1 is MGHRA and CDR2 is YSYEKL in the germline V gene. The CDR3 runs 16 residues. V was cut by 0 bases and J by 6 bases, with 15 bases left in between. As DNA, the CDR3 is TGCGCCAGCAGCCAAGACGCGGGGACCGGCGGCAATGAGCAGTTCTTC. This gives the protein CASSQDAGTGGNEQFF.

This clonotype was observed many times. V gene TRBV2 combines with J gene TRBJ2-1; 9 nucleotides agree with TRBD2. There are 16 residues in the CDR3. Germline CDR1 is SNHLY and CDR2 is FYNNEI. With V trimmed by 7 bases and J by 0 bases, 7 bases remained unmatched. The chain's CDR3 is CASMGTSRSSYNEQFF. CDR3 nucleotides: TGTGCCAGCATGGGGACTAGCCGGAGCTCCTACAATGAGCAGTTCTTC.

Ten or more counts support this clonotype. This chain uses TRBV6-5 with TRBJ1-2, with a possible D match to TRBD1 (6 bases). Germline CDR1 is MNHEY and CDR2 is SVGAGI. Trimming pared 6 bases from V and 6 bases from J, leaving 17 bases between. The CDR3 spans 14 residues. The CDR3 sequence: CASRYPGVMNGYTF. Written as DNA, the CDR3 is TGTGCCAGCAGATACCCAGGGGTTATGAATGGCTACACCTTC.

Regarding this clonotype: At one boundary the junction diverges from the germline segment, which might be a read error. This chain joins TRBV7-3 and TRBJ2-1, with 9 bases identical to TRBD2. Germline V CDR1 and CDR2: SGHTA, FQGTGA. This CDR3 comprises 19 residues. As DNA, the CDR3 is TGTGCCAGCAGCTTAGGCTTTGTGGGGGGACTAGCAGCCCCCAATGGGCAGTTCTTC. Translated, it gives CASSLGFVGGLAAPNGQFF. Full variable domain (missing parts from reference TRBV7-3 and TRBJ2-1): GAGVSQTPSNKVTEKGKYVELRCDPISGHTALYWYRQSLGQGPEFLIYFQGTGAADDSGLPNDRFFAVRPEGSVSTLKIQRTERGDSAVYLCASSLGFVGGLAAPNGQFFGPGTRLTVL.